Following are 2 T cell receptor beta chains from one sample sequenced in a study of blood T cell repertoires in COVID-19. Profiled with immunoSEQ multiplex PCR; TCRdb holds only in-frame clones, not every one. The table records around 95,000 clones, 85% of them present only once. The sequenced sample consisted of peripheral blood. These receptors all stem from a human donor in a cohort sampled during active COVID-19.

The chain joins TRBV25-1 to TRBJ2-2; D possibly corresponds to TRBD2 (5 bases). CDR1 is MGHDK and CDR2 is SYGVNS in the germline V gene. This CDR3 has 14 residues. Trimming cost V 3 bases and J 5 bases, with 10 bases left between them. CDR3 in amino acids: CASSDPGLTGELFF. The CDR3 bases are TGTGCCAGCAGTGACCCAGGACTTACCGGGGAGCTGTTTTTT.

V is TRBV6-1 and J is TRBJ2-6; 7 bases agree with TRBD1. This CDR3 has 18 residues. V lost 4 bases and J lost 0; bases outside the gene matches: 9. Germline V gene sequence: CDR1 MNHNS, CDR2 SASEGT. CDR3 bases: TGTGCCAGCAGTGTTGGGGACAGCCCCTTCTCTGGGGCCAACGTCCTGACTTTC. Protein sequence: CASSVGDSPFSGANVLTF.